Listed below are T cell receptor beta chains from one sample, sequenced in a study of response to subunit inactivated influenza vaccine. In TCRdb, the RT-PCR reads were re-called with MiXCR into one record per CDR3 protein. The sample records 500,000 to 600,000 distinct CDR3 sequences, 10% to 15% being singletons. The sample here was PBMCs from blood, taken on the day of vaccination. These receptors were taken from a man between 50 and 59 years old who received an inactivated influenza vaccine. The CDR3 runs from the conserved cysteine through the conserved F or W. A D gene is named only where the DNA matches it firmly. Size values are once, few and many counts, or a class for expanded clones, and some rows have none.

D gene	clone size	V gene	J gene	CDR3 DNA	CDR3 protein
-	-	TRBV6-2/TRBV6-3	TRBJ1-2	TGTGCCAGCAGTTACTCCACAGTGGGACCCTATAACTATGGCTACACCTTC	CASSYSTVGPYNYGYTF
-	-	TRBV6-2/TRBV6-3	TRBJ2-1	TGTGCCAGCAGCCGTTGGACCCCCGACAATGAGCAGTTCTTC	CASSRWTPDNEQFF
TRBD1	few	TRBV7-2	TRBJ2-7	TGTGCCAGCAGCTTAGCCCCAGGGGGCGACGTCTACGAGCAGTACTTC	CASSLAPGGDVYEQYF
-	few	TRBV3-1	TRBJ2-2	TGTGCCAGCACCCAAGGCACCGGGGAGCTGTTTTTT	CASTQGTGELFF
-	many	TRBV20-1	TRBJ1-1	TGCAGTGCTGGACAGCCGAACACTGAAGCTTTCTTT	CSAGQPNTEAFF
-	few	TRBV20-1	TRBJ1-4	TGCAGTGCTAGAGATCTTACAGGGACGAGTGAAAAACTGTTTTTT	CSARDLTGTSEKLFF
TRBD1	few	TRBV9	TRBJ2-7	TGTGCCAGCAGCGCTGACAGGGGGCACGAGCAGTACTTC	CASSADRGHEQYF
TRBD2	few	TRBV5-1	TRBJ2-1	TGCGCCAGCAGCTTGGACGCGGGGGGTCACAATGAGCAGTTCTTC	CASSLDAGGHNEQFF
-	few	TRBV12-3/TRBV12-4	TRBJ2-1	TGTGCCAGCAGCCACGATAATAGGGTCATTTACATCAATGAGCAGTTCTTC	CASSHDNRVIYINEQFF
TRBD2	many	TRBV6-2/TRBV6-3	TRBJ2-1	TGTGCCAGCAGGCGTAGCGGGGGGTCCCACAATGAGCAGTTCTTC	CASRRSGGSHNEQFF
TRBD1	-	TRBV27	TRBJ2-1	TGTGCCAGCAGTACCTCCGGGACAGTCACCTACAATGAGCAGTTCTTC	CASSTSGTVTYNEQFF
-	-	TRBV7-9	TRBJ2-7	TGTGCCAGCAGCTTAACAGCAGGATCCACCTACGAGCAGTACTTC	CASSLTAGSTYEQYF
-	few	TRBV19	TRBJ2-3	TGTGCCAGTAGTATAGCCTACACAGATACGCAGTATTTT	CASSIAYTDTQYF
TRBD2	few	TRBV5-1	TRBJ2-5	TGCGCCAGCAGCTTCAATAGCGGGAGTGGGGGATTGGCCCAGTACTTC	CASSFNSGSGGLAQYF
TRBD1	few	TRBV7-2	TRBJ1-5	TGTGCCAGCAGCGGGGACAGGGAAAATAGCAATCAGCCCCAGCATTTT	CASSGDRENSNQPQHF
-	few	TRBV6-2/TRBV6-3	TRBJ2-1	TGTGCCAGCAGTGATTTTACGGGACTTTACAATGAGCAGTTCTTC	CASSDFTGLYNEQFF
-	-	TRBV14	TRBJ1-1	TGTGCCAGCAGCCCCAATAGGAGGTTCCAAGTAGAAAACACTGAAGCTTTCTTT	CASSPNRRFQVENTEAFF
-	many	TRBV20-1	TRBJ1-5	TGCAGTGCCCCTTTTGGTTATAGCAATCAGCCCCAGCATTTT	CSAPFGYSNQPQHF
TRBD1	many	TRBV12-3/TRBV12-4	TRBJ1-5	TGTGCCAGCAGCCCCCGTCAGGGGGCCGTGGGGCCCCAGCATTTT	CASSPRQGAVGPQHF
TRBD2	-	TRBV7-2	TRBJ2-7	TGTGCCAGCAGCTTGTTTTGGACTAGCGATTCGTACGAGCAGTACTTC	CASSLFWTSDSYEQYF
-	-	TRBV7-3	TRBJ2-1	TGTGCCAGCAGCTTAACAGGGGCTACCTACAATGAGCAGTTCTTC	CASSLTGATYNEQFF
TRBD2	few	TRBV10-3	TRBJ2-3	TGTGCCATCAGTGAAGTAGCGGGAGGCTGGGTAGATACGCAGTATTTT	CAISEVAGGWVDTQYF
TRBD1	few	TRBV5-1	TRBJ2-7	TGCGCCAGCAGCTTCTCGACAGGGGGAGGCGAGCAGTACTTC	CASSFSTGGGEQYF
-	-	TRBV9	TRBJ2-5	TGTGCCAGCAGCTCAGGCTCAGCGCCAAGGGGAGAGACCCAGTACTTC	CASSSGSAPRGETQYF
-	-	TRBV10-3	TRBJ2-3	TGTGCCATCACTGCCGGTTTACGGGATACGCAGTATTTT	CAITAGLRDTQYF
TRBD2	few	TRBV28	TRBJ2-1	TGTGCCACCTCATTGGGTAGCGGGATAAATGAGCAGTTCTTC	CATSLGSGINEQFF